Listed below are T cell receptor beta chains from one sample, sequenced in a study of molecular identifiers for immune sequencing clone quantification. TCRdb called the PCR reads again in MiXCR, with one record for every CDR3 protein. The data show around 320,000 distinct CDR3 sequences, with roughly a quarter seen just once and roughly 0.7% held by the top ten. The sample taken for sequencing was naive CD8+ T cells from blood, with Jurkat cell RNA spiked in. The receptors come from a human donor in good health. Some libraries in this study had Jurkat cell RNA spiked in. CDR3s include the opening cysteine and the closing phenylalanine or tryptophan. A D gene is named only where the DNA matches it firmly. Size is omitted from some rows. Given values are once, few, many or a class for expanded clones.

TRBJ2-5 | TRBD2 | TRBV9 | many | CASSAAGEIQETQYF | TGTGCCAGCAGCGCGGCGGGGGAGATTCAAGAGACCCAGTACTTC
TRBJ2-5 | NA | TRBV14 | few | CASSQERVQETQYF | TGTGCCAGCAGCCAAGAGCGGGTTCAAGAGACCCAGTACTTC
TRBJ2-5 | NA | TRBV11-2 | NA | CASSPEGGAPLETQYF | TGTGCCAGCAGCCCGGAGGGTGGGGCCCCCTTGGAGACCCAGTACTTC
TRBJ2-3 | NA | TRBV7-9 | many | CASSLRGQRGTDTQYF | TGTGCCAGCAGCTTGAGGGGACAGCGGGGGACAGATACGCAGTATTTT
TRBJ1-1 | NA | TRBV2 | few | CASRGFNTEAFF | TGTGCCAGCAGAGGATTTAACACTGAAGCTTTCTTT
TRBJ2-3 | TRBD1 | TRBV28 | NA | CACSPGQGSDTQYF | TGTGCCTGCAGCCCTGGACAGGGGTCAGATACGCAGTATTTT
TRBJ1-6 | NA | TRBV30 | few | CAWSVPGTGGPPLHF | TGTGCCTGGAGTGTACCGGGAACGGGGGGGCCACCCCTCCACTTT
TRBJ2-2 | NA | TRBV12-3/TRBV12-4 | few | CASSLDSTGELFF | TGTGCCAGCAGTTTAGACAGCACCGGGGAGCTGTTTTTT
TRBJ2-3 | NA | TRBV7-9 | many | CASSLTLGPGDTQYF | TGTGCCAGCAGCTTAACTCTTGGGCCCGGGGATACGCAGTATTTT
TRBJ2-3 | TRBD2 | TRBV3-1 | few | CASSLRTSPSTDTQYF | TGTGCCAGCAGCTTACGGACTAGCCCTAGCACAGATACGCAGTATTTT
TRBJ2-7 | TRBD1 | TRBV12-3/TRBV12-4 | few | CASSASPGQTYEQYF | TGTGCCAGCAGTGCCTCGCCGGGACAGACCTACGAGCAGTACTTC
TRBJ1-2 | TRBD1 | TRBV28 | NA | CASSSTGVESVGYTF | TGTGCCAGCAGTTCCACAGGGGTAGAGTCGGTGGGCTACACCTTC
TRBJ2-1 | TRBD1 | TRBV28 | NA | CASSSVGTAYNEQFF | TGTGCCAGCAGCTCGGTCGGGACAGCTTACAATGAGCAGTTCTTC
TRBJ2-7 | NA | TRBV2 | many | CASSENSLYEQYF | TGTGCCAGCAGTGAGAACAGCCTCTACGAGCAGTACTTC
TRBJ2-5 | NA | TRBV21-1 | few | CASRLAGRLQETQYF | TGTGCCAGCAGACTAGCGGGGCGATTACAAGAGACCCAGTACTTC
TRBJ2-2 | NA | TRBV29-1 | many | CSVVTGSGELFF | TGCAGCGTTGTAACAGGGTCCGGGGAGCTGTTTTTT
TRBJ1-6 | NA | TRBV5-4 | NA | CASLGPHLPSVDSPLHF | TGTGCCAGCCTCGGGCCTCATCTCCCGTCCGTGGATTCACCCCTCCACTTT
TRBJ2-3 | NA | TRBV7-6 | many | CASSLHGSDNTQYF | TGTGCCAGCAGCCTACACGGGAGCGATAATACGCAGTATTTT
TRBJ1-1 | NA | TRBV27 | few | CAGSFASTEAFF | TGTGCCGGCAGTTTTGCGTCAACTGAAGCTTTCTTT
TRBJ2-3 | TRBD2 | TRBV3-1 | NA | CASSQDVLRTSGLTDTQYF | TGTGCCAGCAGCCAAGATGTATTAAGGACTAGCGGACTCACAGATACGCAGTATTTT
TRBJ2-1 | NA | TRBV5-1 | many | CASSLGIYNEQFF | TGCGCCAGCAGCTTGGGGATATACAATGAGCAGTTCTTC
TRBJ2-3 | NA | TRBV28 | few | CASSPGEAGSTDTQYF | TGTGCCAGCAGCCCTGGGGAGGCGGGGAGCACAGATACGCAGTATTTT
TRBJ1-1 | NA | TRBV12-3/TRBV12-4 | many | CASSSELMNTEAFF | TGTGCCAGCAGTTCGGAGCTAATGAACACTGAAGCTTTCTTT
TRBJ2-2 | NA | TRBV6-6 | NA | CASMYGNPGELFF | TGTGCCAGCATGTATGGGAACCCCGGGGAGCTGTTTTTT
TRBJ2-1 | NA | TRBV7-8 | many | CASSLTPGTYNEQFF | TGTGCCAGCAGCTTAACACCCGGGACCTACAATGAGCAGTTCTTC
TRBJ1-4 | NA | TRBV30 | NA | CAWGRNGELFF | TGTGCCTGGGGTCGTAATGGAGAACTGTTTTTT
TRBJ2-3 | TRBD2 | TRBV24-1 | NA | CATSDPLSTSGRLDTQYF | TGTGCCACCAGTGATCCACTATCGACTAGCGGGAGGCTAGATACGCAGTATTTT
TRBJ2-7 | NA | TRBV28 | NA | CASSFERSVSYEQYF | TGTGCCAGCAGTTTTGAGCGGTCCGTCTCCTACGAGCAGTACTTC
TRBJ1-2 | TRBD1 | TRBV9 | few | CASSVEAGTVNYGYTF | TGTGCCAGCAGCGTAGAAGCTGGGACAGTAAACTATGGCTACACCTTC
TRBJ1-2 | TRBD1 | TRBV4-3 | many | CASSAWTGGASSGYTF | TGCGCCAGCAGCGCATGGACAGGGGGCGCTTCCTCCGGCTACACCTTC
TRBJ2-7 | NA | TRBV4-3 | many | CASSQDTLSYEQYF | TGTGCCAGCAGCCAAGATACCCTCTCCTACGAGCAGTACTTC
TRBJ1-1 | TRBD1 | TRBV5-4 | once | CASSFSTGTANTEAYF | TGTGCCAGCAGCTTCTCCACCGGGACAGCTAACACTGAAGCTTACTTT
TRBJ1-5 | TRBD1 | TRBV28 | many | CASSPGTGGSIYQPQHF | TGTGCCAGCAGCCCGGGGACAGGGGGATCTATTTATCAGCCCCAGCATTTT
TRBJ1-1 | TRBD1 | TRBV14 | many | CASSSHRGGDTEAFF | TGTGCCAGCAGCTCTCACAGGGGTGGTGACACTGAAGCTTTCTTT
TRBJ2-7 | NA | TRBV20-1 | many | CSARDLKGSYEQYF | TGCAGTGCTAGAGATCTGAAGGGAAGCTACGAGCAGTACTTC
TRBJ2-3 | NA | TRBV12-3/TRBV12-4 | many | CASSFYGGGPADTQYF | TGTGCCAGCAGTTTTTATGGGGGGGGGCCGGCAGATACGCAGTATTTT
TRBJ2-7 | TRBD1 | TRBV19 | few | CARTGVYF | TGTGCCAGAACAGGGGTGTACTTC
TRBJ2-1 | TRBD2 | TRBV12-3/TRBV12-4 | many | CASSLAEGLASIEQFF | TGTGCCAGCAGTTTAGCCGAGGGACTAGCGTCGATTGAGCAGTTCTTC
TRBJ2-3 | TRBD2 | TRBV12-3/TRBV12-4 | few | CASSYPSGGATDTQYF | TGTGCCAGCAGTTACCCTAGCGGGGGGGCGACAGATACGCAGTATTTT
TRBJ2-5 | TRBD2 | TRBV3-1 | NA | CASSQDTLAGGETQYF | TGTGCCAGCAGCCAAGATACCCTAGCGGGAGGAGAGACCCAGTACTTC
TRBJ2-3 | TRBD2 | TRBV7-9 | few | CASSPPSGVHTDTQYF | TGTGCCAGCAGCCCCCCTAGCGGGGTTCACACAGATACGCAGTATTTT
TRBJ2-7 | NA | TRBV5-4 | many | CASSGAGTYEQYF | TGTGCCAGCAGTGGGGCAGGGACCTACGAGCAGTACTTC
TRBJ2-7 | TRBD1 | TRBV5-1 | few | CASSFGQGIDEQYF | TGCGCCAGCAGCTTTGGACAGGGTATCGACGAGCAGTACTTC
TRBJ1-1 | NA | TRBV4-2 | many | CASSQDRGRHDTEAFF | TGTGCCAGCAGCCAAGATCGAGGGAGACATGACACTGAAGCTTTCTTT
TRBJ1-5 | NA | TRBV12-3/TRBV12-4 | few | CASSLVGFQPQHF | TGTGCCAGCAGTTTGGTCGGGTTTCAGCCCCAGCATTTT
TRBJ2-1 | TRBD2 | TRBV4-3 | NA | CASSPIRLAGYSEQFF | TGCGCCAGCAGCCCAATAAGACTAGCGGGATACAGTGAGCAGTTCTTC
TRBJ1-5 | TRBD1 | TRBV6-2/TRBV6-3 | few | CASSHRDSDYSNQPQHF | TGTGCCAGCAGTCACCGGGACAGCGACTATAGCAATCAGCCCCAGCATTTT
TRBJ1-6 | NA | TRBV7-8 | many | CASSLAGGSYNSPLHF | TGTGCCAGCAGCTTAGCAGGGGGCTCCTATAATTCACCCCTCCACTTT
TRBJ2-5 | NA | TRBV11-1 | few | CASSLEVAAQETQYF | TGTGCCAGCAGCTTAGAGGTAGCAGCCCAAGAGACCCAGTACTTC
TRBJ2-7 | NA | TRBV29-1 | few | CSVTGGTGYEQYF | TGCAGCGTGACCGGGGGAACAGGCTACGAGCAGTACTTC
TRBJ1-1 | TRBD1 | TRBV27 | few | CASSIRTGLAEAFF | TGTGCCAGCAGCATAAGGACAGGGTTAGCTGAAGCTTTCTTT
TRBJ1-1 | TRBD1 | TRBV5-6 | many | CASSLDRVNTEAFF | TGTGCCAGCAGCCTGGACAGGGTGAACACTGAAGCTTTCTTT
TRBJ2-3 | NA | TRBV7-9 | NA | CASSLVRQGQNTQYF | TGTGCCAGCAGCTTAGTAAGGCAGGGGCAGAATACGCAGTATTTT
TRBJ2-5 | NA | TRBV12-3/TRBV12-4 | few | CASSLQIQETQYF | TGTGCCAGCAGTTTACAGATACAAGAGACCCAGTACTTC
TRBJ2-1 | TRBD2 | TRBV12-3/TRBV12-4 | NA | CASSTLAGGPGDQFF | TGTGCCAGCAGTACCCTGGCGGGGGGGCCAGGGGATCAGTTCTTC